One sample yielded the 27 T cell receptor beta chains listed below, sequenced in a study of blood T cell repertoires in COVID-19. Repertoires were generated with immunoSEQ multiplex PCR, while TCRdb's copy carries only in-frame clones and drops some. Of some 260,000 clones detected, about nine tenths appear once; the ten largest clones hold about 6%. Sequencing was performed on PBMCs or T cells enriched from blood (not recorded which). These TCRs come from a woman in her 30s with acute COVID-19.

The chain employs TRBV28 and TRBJ2-5, with D maybe TRBD2 (5 bases). The germline V gene encodes CDR1 MDHEN and CDR2 SYDVKM. There are 16 residues in the CDR3. Trimming left V 3 bases short and J 7 bases short, with 21 bases between. CDR3 region: CASSFSMGTHAGTQYF. In DNA, the CDR3 is TGTGCCAGCAGTTTTTCGATGGGAACGCATGCGGGGACCCAGTACTTC.

The chain joins TRBV2 to TRBJ2-5; 11 bases line up with TRBD2. The J segment lost 5 bases and the V segment lost 2 bases, leaving 10 bases of the junction unmatched. Germline lookup yields CDR1 SNHLY and CDR2 FYNNEI. This CDR3 spans 17 amino acids. CDR3 residues: CASSESVLAGEFETQYF. The DNA for the CDR3 is TGTGCCAGCAGTGAATCCGTACTAGCGGGAGAATTTGAGACCCAGTACTTC.

The genes are TRBV29-1 and TRBJ2-3; TRBD1 aligns across 9 bases. The V gene end was trimmed by 7 bases and the J gene end by 3 bases; junction bases not matched to a gene: 11. Germline assignment: CDR1 SQVTM and CDR2 ANQGSEA. The CDR3 totals 15 residues. The CDR3: CSAKPTGGWTDTQYF. CDR3 DNA sequence: TGCAGCGCCAAGCCTACAGGGGGCTGGACAGATACGCAGTATTTT.

On this clone itself: Additional DNA sequences in this sample encode the identical CDR3. J is TRBJ2-2 and V is TRBV2; the match to TRBD1 covers 8 bases. V was clipped by 6 bases and J by 1 base; unmatched bases: 4. Germline V lookup: CDR1 SNHLY, CDR2 FYNNEI. The CDR3 has 15 residues. This CDR3 is CASRRTGGNTGELFF. The CDR3 region has the DNA TGTGCCAGCAGACGAACAGGGGGGAACACCGGGGAGCTGTTTTTT.

The V call is TRBV12-3 or TRBV12-4, the J call TRBJ2-7; 7 bases map to TRBD2. V gave up 10 bases and J gave up 2 bases; unmatched junction bases: 8. This CDR3 spans 13 amino acids. The CDR3 DNA sequence: TGTGCCACAAGAGCGGGATTTACCTACGAGCAGTACTTC. Translated, it gives CATRAGFTYEQYF.

J is TRBJ1-2 and V is TRBV27; a weak D match, TRBD1 (6 bases). The V end was cut by 5 bases, the J end by 4 bases, with 20 bases between. This CDR3 has 16 amino acids. CDR1 and CDR2 (germline): MNHEY, SMNVEV (reference sequence). The CDR3 protein is CASSGGRSGRIYGYTF. In DNA, the CDR3 is TGTGCCAGCAGTGGGGGGCGTAGCGGGCGGATCTATGGCTACACCTTC.

V and J are TRBV11-2 and TRBJ1-5; D remains ambiguous. V was trimmed by 5 bases and J by 7 bases, leaving 12 bases between them. Germline CDR1 SGHAT, CDR2 FQNNGV. The CDR3 has 13 amino acids. CDR3: CASSLSSQQPQHF. Written as DNA, the CDR3 is TGTGCCAGCAGCCTTTCAAGTCAGCAGCCCCAGCATTTT.

The J gene is TRBJ1-6, the V gene TRBV6-1; the D is unclear. The ends were cut back, 0 bases at V and 0 bases at J, with 3 bases in the middle. The CDR3 consists of 15 residues. Germline V gene lookup returns CDR1 MNHNS and CDR2 SASEGT. CDR3 bases: TGTGCCAGCAGTGAAGCCAGCTCCTATAATTCACCCCTCCACTTT. Its protein product is CASSEASSYNSPLHF.

The gene calls are TRBV20-1 and TRBJ2-1, with D hard to call. From germline, CDR1 is DFQATT and CDR2 SNEGSKA (reference sequence). V was trimmed by 5 bases and J by 5 bases, leaving 7 bases between them. The CDR3 length is 11 residues. CDR3 loop: CSAAPNNEQFF. CDR3 nucleotide sequence: TGCAGTGCTGCGCCCAACAATGAGCAGTTCTTC.

The chain recombines TRBV28 with TRBJ2-7, with 7 bases fitting TRBD1. The CDR3 contains 15 residues. V dropped 3 bases and J dropped 3; count of bases not matched to a gene: 8. Per germline, CDR1 MDHEN and CDR2 SYDVKM. CDR3 region: CASSFADRTLYEQYF. CDR3 DNA: TGTGCCAGCAGTTTTGCGGACAGGACACTCTACGAGCAGTACTTC.

The chain combines TRBV28 with TRBJ1-5, with a tentative D call TRBD1 (5 bases). Germline CDR1 and CDR2: MDHEN and SYDVKM. The CDR3 runs to 14 residues. Trimming removed 2 bases from V and 1 base from J, with 6 bases in between. CDR3 coding DNA: TGTGCCAGCAGTTTAGACAGCAGCAATCAGCCCCAGCATTTT. It yields the protein CASSLDSSNQPQHF.

This chain joins TRBV19 and TRBJ1-5; D is possibly TRBD1 (5 bases). Trimming stripped 3 bases from V and 9 bases from J, with 15 bases between. From germline, CDR1 is LNHDA and CDR2 SQIVND (reference sequence). The CDR3 is 14 residues long. CDR3 nucleotides: TGTGCCAGTAGTATGCGACAGCCGCCGGGGCCCCAGCATTTT. Protein product: CASSMRQPPGPQHF.

Only one count was recorded for this clone. The genes are TRBV6-1 and TRBJ1-2; tentatively, D is TRBD1 (6 bases). The CDR3 consists of 14 residues. Trimming took 2 bases from V and 8 from J, leaving 15 bases between them. Germline V gene data show CDR1 as MNHNS and CDR2 as SASEGT. CDR3 loop: CASSELGATGGYTF. CDR3 DNA: TGTGCCAGCAGTGAATTGGGGGCAACGGGAGGCTACACCTTC.

The chain links TRBV5-4 to TRBJ2-1; 10 bases agree with TRBD2. Per the germline V gene, CDR1 is SGHNT and CDR2 is YYREEE (reference sequence). V trimming: 1 base; J trimming: 5 bases; junction bases outside the gene matches: 3. The CDR3 consists of 15 residues. CDR3 nucleotides: TGTGCCAGCAGCTTGAAGCTAGCGGGAGACAATGAGCAGTTCTTC. It yields the protein CASSLKLAGDNEQFF. Supplemented by reference TRBV5-4 and TRBJ2-1, the full variable domain reads ETGVTQSPTHLIKTRGQQVTLRCSSQSGHNTVSWYQQALGQGPQFIFQYYREEENGRGNFPPRFSGLQFPNYSSELNVNALELDDSALYLCASSLKLAGDNEQFFGPGTRLTVL.

This chain links TRBV30 with TRBJ2-2, with TRBD2 identical over 10 bases. CDR1 GTSNPN and CDR2 SVGIG come from the germline V gene (reference sequence). This CDR3 has 18 residues. The junction had 12 bases not matched to a gene; V was cut back by 5 bases and J by 0 bases. The CDR3 spells CAWPLGSSGGPNTGELFF. Here the CDR3 DNA reads TGTGCCTGGCCCCTGGGATCTAGCGGGGGCCCGAACACCGGGGAGCTGTTTTTT.

This clone has just one count. The rearrangement uses TRBV9 and TRBJ2-1; possibly TRBD2 for D (7 bases). Trimming stripped 4 bases from V and 2 bases from J, with 19 bases between. The V gene's germline CDR1 is SGDLS and CDR2 YYNGEE. The CDR3 extends over 17 amino acids. CDR3 sequence reads: CASSLGGGLTTYNEQFF. The CDR3 DNA follows: TGTGCCAGCAGCTTGGGAGGGGGTCTCACCACCTACAATGAGCAGTTCTTC.

The rearrangement uses TRBV3-1 (or the pseudogene TRBV3-2) and TRBJ1-5; a weak D match, TRBD1 (5 bases). This CDR3 region has 17 residues. V dropped 0 bases and J dropped 2 bases, with 14 bases sitting between them. From germline, CDR1 is LGHDT and CDR2 YNNKEL (reference sequence). Written as DNA, the CDR3 is TGTGCCAGCAGCCAAGAGGGAGGAGGGGCGGGCAATCAGCCCCAGCATTTT. It encodes CASSQEGGGAGNQPQHF.

J is TRBJ2-5 and V is TRBV7-6; 12 nucleotides align to TRBD2. CDR1 is SGHVS, CDR2 FNYEAQ, per germline. The ends lost 6 bases at V and 5 bases at J; junction bases unmatched: 16. CDR3 length equals 18 residues. CDR3 amino acids: CASSRRLAGEWSQETQYF. Here the CDR3 DNA reads TGTGCCAGCAGTCGACGACTAGCGGGAGAATGGAGTCAGGAGACCCAGTACTTC. Complete variable domain (other parts from reference TRBV7-6 and TRBJ2-5): GAGVSQSPRYKVTKRGQDVALRCDPISGHVSLYWYRQALGQGPEFLTYFNYEAQQDKSGLPNDRFSAERPEGSISTLTIQRTEQRDSAMYRCASSRRLAGEWSQETQYFGPGTRLLVL.

The rearrangement uses TRBV24-1 and TRBJ2-3; possible D gene TRBD2, 6 bases. The CDR3 length is 14 residues. Per the germline V gene, CDR1 is KGHDR and CDR2 is SFDVKD. Trimming took off 6 bases at V and 4 bases at J, with 13 bases between the two ends. The DNA for the CDR3 is TGTGCCACCAGTAGTTGGGAGGACCCAGATACGCAGTATTTT. Protein: CATSSWEDPDTQYF.

This chain links TRBV7-9 with TRBJ2-7; TRBD1 is a possible D gene (5 bases). Trimming pared 6 bases from V and 2 bases from J, leaving 14 bases between. The germline CDR1 and CDR2 sequences are SEHNR and FQNEAQ (reference sequence). This CDR3 has 14 residues. The CDR3 region has the DNA TGTGCCAGCAGTTCAGGGATAGGGGCCTACGAGCAGTACTTC. This gives the protein CASSSGIGAYEQYF. Using reference TRBV7-9 and TRBJ2-7 for the parts outside the CDR3, the full variable domain is DTGVSQNPRHKITKRGQNVTFRCDPISEHNRLYWYRQTLGQGPEFLTYFQNEAQLEKSRLLSDRFSAERPKGSFSTLEIQRTEQGDSAMYLCASSSGIGAYEQYFGPGTRLTVT.

This chain uses TRBV6-1 with TRBJ1-3; D not certain. The CDR3 length is 16 residues. The V gene lost 3 bases and the J gene lost 0 bases, with 12 bases spanning the gap. Germline V gene lookup returns CDR1 MNHNS and CDR2 SASEGT. In nucleotides, the CDR3 is TGTGCCAGCAGTGACCCTACTAGGGACTCTGGAAACACCATATATTTT. It translates to CASSDPTRDSGNTIYF.

V and J are TRBV19 and TRBJ2-7, with 7 positions matching TRBD1. The CDR3 contains 14 residues. Germline V gene lookup returns CDR1 LNHDA and CDR2 SQIVND (reference sequence). V lost 3 bases, J lost 7 bases, and 9 bases stayed unmatched. CDR3 loop: CASSILQGRGEQYF. CDR3 coding DNA: TGTGCCAGTAGTATTTTACAGGGGAGAGGAGAGCAGTACTTC.

CDR3 protein: CASSWRLAGREETQYF. CDR3 DNA sequence: TGTGCCAGCAGCTGGAGGCTAGCGGGGAGAGAAGAGACCCAGTACTTC. The J gene is TRBJ2-5, the V gene TRBV5-6; TRBD2 matches at 9 bases. Germline V lookup: CDR1 SGHDT, CDR2 YYEEEE. The junction had 9 bases not matched to a gene; V was cut back by 3 bases and J by 3 bases. This CDR3 contains 16 residues. The variable domain in full, completed from reference TRBV5-6 and TRBJ2-5, reads DAGVTQSPTHLIKTRGQQVTLRCSPKSGHDTVSWYQQALGQGPQFIFQYYEEEERQRGNFPDRFSGHQFPNYSSELNVNALLLGDSALYLCASSWRLAGREETQYFGPGTRLLVL.

This clone was recorded a few times. V and J are TRBV5-1 and TRBJ1-2, with D unclear. Looked up from germline, CDR1 is SGHRS and CDR2 is YFSETQ. This CDR3 is 14 amino acids long. Trimming took off 1 base at V and 3 bases at J, with 10 bases between the two ends. The CDR3, as DNA: TGCGCCAGCAGCTTGTTCTCGGTGGACTATGGCTACACCTTC. Translated, it gives CASSLFSVDYGYTF.

The gene calls are TRBV2 and TRBJ2-7, with 8 positions matching TRBD2. Germline CDR1 reads SNHLY; CDR2 reads FYNNEI. Trimming took 7 bases from V and 4 from J; bases not matched to a gene: 6. The CDR3 contains 13 residues. The CDR3 loop reads CASKAGERYEQYF. As DNA, the CDR3 is TGTGCCAGCAAAGCGGGAGAAAGGTACGAGCAGTACTTC.

This chain connects TRBV4-2 to TRBJ1-2; D perhaps matches TRBD1 (6 bases). Germline V gene sequence: CDR1 LGHNA, CDR2 YNFKEQ. The CDR3 loop spans 17 amino acids. V lost 1 base and J lost 8, with 23 bases in between. CDR3 protein: CASSQVERTVKLVGYTF. The DNA of the CDR3 is TGTGCCAGCAGCCAAGTCGAAAGGACAGTTAAACTAGTCGGCTACACCTTC.

The rearrangement uses TRBV19 and TRBJ2-2; 8 bases match TRBD1. J lost 0 bases, V lost 7 bases, and 4 bases had no gene match. Per germline, CDR1 LNHDA and CDR2 SQIVND (reference sequence). The CDR3 totals 15 residues. CDR3 coding DNA: TGTGCCAGTACCTCGGGACAGGCGAACACCGGGGAGCTGTTTTTT. Its translation: CASTSGQANTGELFF.